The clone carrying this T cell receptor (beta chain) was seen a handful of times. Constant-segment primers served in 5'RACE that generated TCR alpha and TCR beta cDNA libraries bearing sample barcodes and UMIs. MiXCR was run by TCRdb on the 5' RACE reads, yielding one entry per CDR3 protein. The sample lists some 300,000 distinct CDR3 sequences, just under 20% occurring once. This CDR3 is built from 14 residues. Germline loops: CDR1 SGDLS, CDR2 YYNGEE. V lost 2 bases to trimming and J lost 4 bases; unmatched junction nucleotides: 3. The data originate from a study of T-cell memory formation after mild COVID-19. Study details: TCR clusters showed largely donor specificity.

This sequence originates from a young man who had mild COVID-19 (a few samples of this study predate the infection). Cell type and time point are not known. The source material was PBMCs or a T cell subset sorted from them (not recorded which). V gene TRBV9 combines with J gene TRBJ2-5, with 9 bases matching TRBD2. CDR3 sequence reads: CASSVSGSPETQYF. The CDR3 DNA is TGTGCCAGCAGCGTTAGCGGGAGCCCAGAGACCCAGTACTTC.